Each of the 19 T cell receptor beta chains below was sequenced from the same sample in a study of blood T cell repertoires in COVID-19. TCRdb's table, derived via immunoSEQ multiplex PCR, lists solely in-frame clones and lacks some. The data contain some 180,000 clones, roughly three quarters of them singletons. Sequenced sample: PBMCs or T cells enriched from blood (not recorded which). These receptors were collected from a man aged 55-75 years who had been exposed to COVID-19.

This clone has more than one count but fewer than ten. The CDR3 region is CASSLRPGDTEAFF. CDR3 sequence (DNA): TGTGCCAGCAGCTTAAGGCCGGGGGACACTGAAGCTTTCTTT. This rearrangement joins TRBV7-2 to TRBJ1-1; weak D call: TRBD1 (5 bases). The V end was cut by 2 bases, the J end by 3 bases, with 10 bases between. The length of the CDR3 is 14 residues. The germline CDR1 and CDR2 sequences are SGHTA and FQGNSA.

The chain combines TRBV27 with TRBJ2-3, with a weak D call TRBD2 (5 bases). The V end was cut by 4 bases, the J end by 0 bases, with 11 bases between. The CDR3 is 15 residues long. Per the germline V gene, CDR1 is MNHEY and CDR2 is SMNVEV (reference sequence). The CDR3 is CASSSGGASTDTQYF. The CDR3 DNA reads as TGTGCCAGCAGTTCCGGAGGCGCTAGCACAGATACGCAGTATTTT.

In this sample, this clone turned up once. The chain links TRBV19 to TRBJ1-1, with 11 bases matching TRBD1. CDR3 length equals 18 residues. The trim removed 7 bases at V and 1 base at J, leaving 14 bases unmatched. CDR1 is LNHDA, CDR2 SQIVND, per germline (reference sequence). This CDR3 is CASTNGQGARWGNTEAFF. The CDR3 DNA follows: TGTGCCAGTACGAATGGACAGGGGGCGCGTTGGGGGAACACTGAAGCTTTCTTT. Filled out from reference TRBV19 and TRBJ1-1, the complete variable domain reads DGGITQSPKYLFRKEGQNVTLSCEQNLNHDAMYWYRQDPGQGLRLIYYSQIVNDFQKGDIAEGYSVSREKKESFPLTVTSAQKNPTAFYLCASTNGQGARWGNTEAFFGQGTRLTVV.

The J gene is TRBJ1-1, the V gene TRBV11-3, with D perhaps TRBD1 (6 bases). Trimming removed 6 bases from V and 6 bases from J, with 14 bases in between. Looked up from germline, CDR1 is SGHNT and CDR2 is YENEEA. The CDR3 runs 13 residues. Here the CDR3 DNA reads TGTGCCAGCAGTTCACAGGGAGTTGCTGAAGCTTTCTTT. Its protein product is CASSSQGVAEAFF.

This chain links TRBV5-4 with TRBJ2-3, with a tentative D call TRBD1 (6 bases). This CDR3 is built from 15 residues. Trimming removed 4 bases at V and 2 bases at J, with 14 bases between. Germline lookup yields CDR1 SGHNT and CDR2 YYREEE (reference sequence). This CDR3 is CASSPYRVPTDTQYF. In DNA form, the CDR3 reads TGTGCCAGCAGCCCATACAGGGTCCCCACAGATACGCAGTATTTT.

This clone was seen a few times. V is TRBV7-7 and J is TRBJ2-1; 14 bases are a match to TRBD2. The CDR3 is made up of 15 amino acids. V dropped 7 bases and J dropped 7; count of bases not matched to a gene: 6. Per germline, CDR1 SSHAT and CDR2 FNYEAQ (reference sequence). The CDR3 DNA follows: TGTGCCAGCACCCCGGGACTAGCGGGAGCGAATGAGCAGTTCTTC. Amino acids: CASTPGLAGANEQFF.

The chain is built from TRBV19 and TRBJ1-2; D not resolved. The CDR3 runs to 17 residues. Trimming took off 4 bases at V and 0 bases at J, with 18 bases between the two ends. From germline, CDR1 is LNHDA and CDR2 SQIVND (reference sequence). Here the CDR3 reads CASSSSGLLIANYGYTF. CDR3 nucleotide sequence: TGTGCCAGTAGTAGCTCGGGTCTACTTATCGCTAACTATGGCTACACCTTC.

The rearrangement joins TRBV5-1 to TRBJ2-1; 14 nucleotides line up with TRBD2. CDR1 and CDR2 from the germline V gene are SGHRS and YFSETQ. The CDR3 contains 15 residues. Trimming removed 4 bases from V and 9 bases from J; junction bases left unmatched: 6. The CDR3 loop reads CASSGGLAGAGEQFF. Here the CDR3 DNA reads TGCGCCAGCAGCGGGGGACTAGCGGGAGCCGGTGAGCAGTTCTTC.

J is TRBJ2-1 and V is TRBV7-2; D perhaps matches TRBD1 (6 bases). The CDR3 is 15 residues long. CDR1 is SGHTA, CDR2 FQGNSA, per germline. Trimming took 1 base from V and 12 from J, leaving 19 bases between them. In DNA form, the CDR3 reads TGTGCCAGCAGCTTAGGGTTAGGGGGACCTGGCTGGCAGTTCTTC. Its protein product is CASSLGLGGPGWQFF. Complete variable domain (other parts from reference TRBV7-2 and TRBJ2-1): GAGVSQSPSNKVTEKGKDVELRCDPISGHTALYWYRQSLGQGLEFLIYFQGNSAPDKSGLPSDRFSAERTGGSVSTLTIQRTQQEDSAVYLCASSLGLGGPGWQFFGPGTRLTVL.

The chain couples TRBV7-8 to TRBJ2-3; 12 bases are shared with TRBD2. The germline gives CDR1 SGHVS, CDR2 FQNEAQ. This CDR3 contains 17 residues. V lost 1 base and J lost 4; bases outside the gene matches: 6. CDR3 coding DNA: TGTGCCAGCAGCTTAGGAGTCCTAGCGGGAGGGCCAGATACGCAGTATTTT. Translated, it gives CASSLGVLAGGPDTQYF. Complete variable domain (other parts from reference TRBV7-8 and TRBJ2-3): GAGVSQSPRYKVAKRGQDVALRCDPISGHVSLFWYQQALGQGPEFLTYFQNEAQLDKSGLPSDRFFAERPEGSVSTLKIQRTQQEDSAVYLCASSLGVLAGGPDTQYFGPGTRLTVL.

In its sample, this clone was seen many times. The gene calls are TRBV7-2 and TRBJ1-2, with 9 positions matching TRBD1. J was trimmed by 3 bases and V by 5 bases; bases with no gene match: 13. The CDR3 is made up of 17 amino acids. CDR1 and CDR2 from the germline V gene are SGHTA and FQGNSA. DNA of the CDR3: TGTGCCAGCAGCCTGACAGGGGGAGCCAGTAGGGACTATGGCTACACCTTC. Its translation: CASSLTGGASRDYGYTF.

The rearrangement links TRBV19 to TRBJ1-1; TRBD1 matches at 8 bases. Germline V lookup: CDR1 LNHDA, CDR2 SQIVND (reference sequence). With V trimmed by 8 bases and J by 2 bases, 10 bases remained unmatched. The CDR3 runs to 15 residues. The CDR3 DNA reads TGTGCCAGTTCTTGGTGGGACAGGCCTAACACTGAAGCTTTCTTT. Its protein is CASSWWDRPNTEAFF.

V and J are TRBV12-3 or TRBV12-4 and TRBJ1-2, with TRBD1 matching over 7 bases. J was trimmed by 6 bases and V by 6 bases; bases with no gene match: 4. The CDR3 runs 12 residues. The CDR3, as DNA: TGTGCCAGCAGCGTGACAGGGAATGGCTACACCTTC. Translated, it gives CASSVTGNGYTF.

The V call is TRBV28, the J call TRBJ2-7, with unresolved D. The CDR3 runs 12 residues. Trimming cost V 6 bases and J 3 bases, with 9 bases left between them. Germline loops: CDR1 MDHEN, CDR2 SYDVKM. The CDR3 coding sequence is TGTGCCAGCAGCCTACCGGGCTACGAGCAGTACTTC. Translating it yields CASSLPGYEQYF.

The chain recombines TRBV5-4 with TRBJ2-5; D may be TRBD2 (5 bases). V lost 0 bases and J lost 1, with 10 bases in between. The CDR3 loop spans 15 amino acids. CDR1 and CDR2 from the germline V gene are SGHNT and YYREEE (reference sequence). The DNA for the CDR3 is TGTGCCAGCAGCTTGGGCGGGCGGACCCAAGAGACCCAGTACTTC. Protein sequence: CASSLGGRTQETQYF.

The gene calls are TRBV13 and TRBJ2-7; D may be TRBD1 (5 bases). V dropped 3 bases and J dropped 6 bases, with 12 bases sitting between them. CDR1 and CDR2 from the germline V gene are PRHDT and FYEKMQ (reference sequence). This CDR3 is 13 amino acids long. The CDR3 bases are TGTGCCAGCAGCTTGGGGCGTACTCGCGAGCAGTACTTC. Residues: CASSLGRTREQYF.

The DNA for the CDR3 is TGTGCCAGCAGCGCTAGTATACACGGCGGCACTGAAGCTTTCTTT. It specifies CASSASIHGGTEAFF. The V gene is TRBV9, the J gene TRBJ1-1; no definite D call. This CDR3 contains 15 residues. The germline V and J ends were trimmed by 3 bases and 4 bases, with 16 bases remaining between them. The V gene's germline CDR1 is SGDLS and CDR2 YYNGEE.

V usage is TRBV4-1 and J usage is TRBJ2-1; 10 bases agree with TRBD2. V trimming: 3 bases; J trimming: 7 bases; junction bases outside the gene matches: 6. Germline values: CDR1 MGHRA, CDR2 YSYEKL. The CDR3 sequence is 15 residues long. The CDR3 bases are TGCGCCAGCAGCCATGTAACTAGCGGGGTGAATGAGCAGTTCTTC. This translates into CASSHVTSGVNEQFF.

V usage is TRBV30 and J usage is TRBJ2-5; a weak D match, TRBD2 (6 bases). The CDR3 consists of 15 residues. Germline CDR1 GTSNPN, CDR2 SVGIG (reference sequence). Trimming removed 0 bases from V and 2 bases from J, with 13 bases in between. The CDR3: CAWSVGLPPQETQYF. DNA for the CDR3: TGTGCCTGGAGTGTTGGACTACCCCCTCAAGAGACCCAGTACTTC.